The TCR beta chain described here comes from a study of PD-L1 blockade in urothelial cancer. Across the whole study: About 90% of the 29 patients were men with bladder-origin urothelial cancer. Blood underwent analysis 3 weeks (second dose) and 6 weeks after treatment began. Blood gave a median approximately 140,000 T cells.

This clone was seen a handful of times. Its antigen is unknown. General observations from the study: Below-median TCR clonality that was measured in pretreatment blood predicted better survival.

Germline V lookup: CDR1 SGDLS, CDR2 YYNGEE. CDR3 length: 17 amino acids. With 0 bases clipped from V and 0 bases from J, the junction kept 7 bases outside the gene matches. Clones were sequenced by immunoSEQ multiplex PCR, and TCRdb holds only the in-frame ones, with some missing. The sample has about 50,000 clones, roughly 80% seen once. Described time point: peripheral blood 6 weeks after treatment start. The V gene is TRBV9, the J gene TRBJ2-7, with 9 bases aligning to TRBD2. The receptor comes from a man between 70 and 80 years old with urothelial cancer. Sequencing was performed on PBMCs, taken around atezolizumab (anti-PD-L1) treatment. The CDR3 DNA is TGTGCCAGCAGCGTAGATGTTGCTAGCGGGGACTCCTACGAGCAGTACTTC. This encodes CASSVDVASGDSYEQYF. Full variable domain (remainder filled in from reference TRBV9 and TRBJ2-7): DSGVTQTPKHLITATGQRVTLRCSPRSGDLSVYWYQQSLDQGLQFLIQYYNGEERAKGNILERFSAQQFPDLHSELNLSSLELGDSALYFCASSVDVASGDSYEQYFGPGTRLTVT.